This T cell receptor (beta chain) derives from a study of CD8 T cells in ankylosing spondylitis. Study outcomes and limitations: In ankylosing spondylitis blood, a motif of seven or eight highly homologous TCR beta variants appeared characteristic. In ankylosing spondylitis patients, matched synovial fluid reportedly showed significant enrichment of disease-linked clones.

Germline assignment: CDR1 SGHRS and CDR2 YFSETQ. V lost 4 bases and J 6 bases, leaving 13 bases between the germline ends. This CDR3 spans 13 amino acids. This clonotype turned up a few times. Its antigen is currently unknown. TCR beta libraries were made by quantitative 5'-RACE with molecular barcodes. TCRdb called the 5' RACE reads again in MiXCR, with one record for every CDR3 protein. The data show about 800,000 distinct CDR3 sequences, about 10% seen once. The chain employs TRBV5-1 and TRBJ1-2; possibly TRBD1 for D (5 bases). This clonotype was obtained from a male donor with ankylosing spondylitis. Sequencing was done on a sample of blood, either unsorted or a sorted T cell fraction (not recorded which). The CDR3 DNA reads as TGCGCCAGCAGCACGGGACCGAACGATGGCTACACCTTC. It translates to CASSTGPNDGYTF. The full variable domain, rest sourced from reference TRBV5-1 and TRBJ1-2, is KAGVTQTPRYLIKTRGQQVTLSCSPISGHRSVSWYQQTPGQGLQFLFEYFSETQRNKGNFPGRFSGRQFSNSRSEMNVSTLELGDSALYLCASSTGPNDGYTFGSGTRLTVV.